These 8 T cell receptor beta chains were sequenced from one sample in a study of breast tumors, draining lymph nodes, adjacent tissues. From the multiplex PCR reads, TCRdb called clonotypes with MiXCR, one entry per CDR3 protein. The table has 150,000 to 200,000 distinct CDR3 sequences, around 33% seen once. The lymph nodes were axillary draining lymph nodes from breast cancer patients. The sample was axillary lymph node tissue. Source of these receptors: a female donor with breast cancer. Some clones in this sample may be carry-over from other donors' samples.

This clonotype was found many times. The chain joins TRBV7-3 to TRBJ2-2; no clear D gene. V was pared by 5 bases and J by 5 bases, with 18 bases between. The CDR3 consists of 16 residues. Per the germline V gene, CDR1 is SGHTA and CDR2 is FQGTGA. The DNA for the CDR3 is TGTGCCAGCAGCCTTAACCGGGCTCCTTCGACCGGGGAGCTGTTTTTT. Its translation: CASSLNRAPSTGELFF.

The table lists this clonotype with a few counts. A much larger clone is a single base away; this may be a read error. The CDR3 protein is CASSPQGAWNEQFF. The CDR3, as DNA: TGTGCCAGCAGTCCCCAGGGGGCTTGGAATGAGCAGTTCTTC. The V and J genes are TRBV6-4 and TRBJ2-1; 8 bases map to TRBD1. Germline V CDR1 and CDR2: MRHNA, SNTAGT. V lost 5 bases to trimming and J lost 7 bases; unmatched junction nucleotides: 7. The CDR3 extends over 14 amino acids.

The table lists this clonotype with many counts. The chain uses TRBV6-2 or TRBV6-3 and TRBJ1-5; D remains ambiguous. The germline V gene encodes CDR1 MNHEY and CDR2 SVGEGT. The V gene lost 4 bases and the J gene lost 1 base, with 17 bases spanning the gap. The CDR3 length is 17 residues. The CDR3 reads CASSSHRGEPSNQPQHF. The DNA of the CDR3 is TGTGCCAGCAGTTCCCATCGGGGAGAGCCAAGCAATCAGCCCCAGCATTTT.

This clonotype has at least ten counts. The V gene is TRBV30, the J gene TRBJ2-5, with TRBD1 as a possible D gene (5 bases). The germline V and J ends were trimmed by 0 bases and 7 bases, with 12 bases remaining between them. The germline V gene encodes CDR1 GTSNPN and CDR2 SVGIG (reference sequence). CDR3 size: 13 residues. The DNA for the CDR3 is TGTGCCTGGAGTGTACAGGCTGGCGGGACCCAGTACTTC. It encodes CAWSVQAGGTQYF.

This clonotype showed up many times. The chain carries TRBV29-1 and TRBJ2-7; 8 bases line up with TRBD1. V trimming: 7 bases; J trimming: 6 bases; junction bases outside the gene matches: 8. Per germline, CDR1 SQVTM and CDR2 ANQGSEA. The length of the CDR3 is 12 residues. Here the CDR3 DNA reads TGCAGCGGCGGGACAGGACAGGGCGAGCAGTACTTC. This translates into CSGGTGQGEQYF.

The table lists this clonotype with many counts. V is TRBV5-8 and J is TRBJ2-7, with 13 bases identical to TRBD2. CDR3 length equals 19 residues. V dropped 3 bases and J dropped 2; count of bases not matched to a gene: 14. The germline V gene has CDR1 SGHTS and CDR2 YDEGEE. The CDR3 here is CASSSSSVRLAGGTYEQYF. The CDR3 nucleotides read TGTGCCAGCAGCTCGTCAAGTGTTAGACTAGCGGGGGGAACCTACGAGCAGTACTTC.

Ten or more counts support this clonotype. This chain joins TRBV9 and TRBJ2-1; 7 bases map to TRBD2. CDR1 is SGDLS, CDR2 YYNGEE, per germline. This CDR3 is built from 14 residues. The V segment lost 0 bases and the J segment 8 bases; nucleotides outside the gene matches: 5. For the CDR3, the DNA is TGTGCCAGCAGCGTAGGCGGGAGTAGGCATGAGCAGTTCTTC. This codes for CASSVGGSRHEQFF.

There are many counts of this clonotype. This CDR3 is CSARGGTEAFF. DNA of the CDR3: TGCAGTGCTAGAGGGGGAACTGAAGCTTTCTTT. The chain uses TRBV20-1 and TRBJ1-1; D is unresolved. CDR1 is DFQATT and CDR2 is SNEGSKA in the germline V gene (reference sequence). This CDR3 contains 11 residues. V lost 1 base and J lost 5, with 5 bases in between.